The present entry profiles one T cell receptor (beta chain) with its context. The CDR3 spans 15 residues. V was shortened by 2 bases and J by 2 bases, with 13 bases between the two germline ends. Per germline, CDR1 SNHLY and CDR2 FYNNEI. Some clones are missing from TCRdb's copy, which holds only in-frame ones; the method was immunoSEQ multiplex PCR. The data show 250,000 to 350,000 clones, with 89% seen just once and approximately 12% held by the top ten. This sample was taken from a study of blood T cell repertoires in COVID-19. Study at large: Samples representing acute and convalescent COVID-19 were sourced from the United States, Italy and Spain.

Source material: peripheral blood. The V and J genes are TRBV2 and TRBJ2-7; tentatively, D is TRBD2 (6 bases). The TCR sequence derives from a woman between 55 and 75 years old with acute or convalescent COVID-19. The CDR3 here is CASSELGGRAYEQYF. CDR3 in DNA: TGTGCCAGCAGTGAACTGGGGGGACGGGCCTACGAGCAGTACTTC.